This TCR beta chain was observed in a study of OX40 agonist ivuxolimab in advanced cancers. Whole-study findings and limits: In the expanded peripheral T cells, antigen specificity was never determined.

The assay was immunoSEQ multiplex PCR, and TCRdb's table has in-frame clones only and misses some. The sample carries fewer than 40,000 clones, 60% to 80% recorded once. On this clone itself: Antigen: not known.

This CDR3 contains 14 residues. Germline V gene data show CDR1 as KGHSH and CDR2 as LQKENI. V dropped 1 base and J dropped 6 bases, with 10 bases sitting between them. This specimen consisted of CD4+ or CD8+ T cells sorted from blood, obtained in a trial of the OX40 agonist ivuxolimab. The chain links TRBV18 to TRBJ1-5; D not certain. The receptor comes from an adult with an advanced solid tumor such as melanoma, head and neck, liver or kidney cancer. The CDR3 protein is CASSPQGGSQPQHF. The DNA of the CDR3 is TGTGCCAGCTCACCACAGGGAGGGAGTCAGCCCCAGCATTTT.